This is a list of T cell receptor beta chains from one sample in a study of control samples from healthy donors and cancer patients. The protocol was immunoSEQ multiplex PCR, while the TCRdb copy is restricted to in-frame clones and leaves out a portion. The sample shows 150,000 to 200,000 clones, 85% to 90% of them seen only once. Input material: blood. All receptors come from a woman in her twenties or thirties in good health. Both conserved end residues are part of each CDR3. A D gene is named only where the DNA matches it firmly. Some rows mark clone size as missing; the rest say once, few, many or name a class of expanded clone.

clone size,J gene,V gene,D gene,CDR3 protein
-,TRBJ1-1,TRBV9,-,CASSVEGLNTEAFF
-,TRBJ1-2,TRBV24-1,-,CATSDTTGTSGYTF
-,TRBJ1-2,TRBV7-9,-,CASTPPGVLDGYTF
-,TRBJ1-2,TRBV5-8,TRBD1,CASSLEGTGGGVGYTF
-,TRBJ1-2,TRBV28,TRBD1,CASRVWGTGDNYGYTF
-,TRBJ2-7,TRBV28,-,CASSLSGASYEQYF
-,TRBJ1-1,TRBV6-4,TRBD1,CASSARQGTEAFF
few,TRBJ1-4,TRBV9,-,CASSTGTLTNEKLFF
-,TRBJ1-4,TRBV5-1,-,CASRDAGATNEKLFF
-,TRBJ2-5,TRBV12-3/TRBV12-4,-,CASSPSTGTQYF
few,TRBJ1-5,TRBV19,-,CASRQAGNQPQHF
-,TRBJ1-1,TRBV11-2,-,CASSLGGRTEAFF
-,TRBJ1-1,TRBV4-1,TRBD1,CASSRGPPNTEAFF
-,TRBJ1-2,TRBV4-1,-,CASSQPIKDYGYTF
few,TRBJ2-5,TRBV5-1,-,CASSVSGSYQETQYF
-,TRBJ2-1,TRBV12-3/TRBV12-4,-,CASRRRGMEQFF
-,TRBJ2-3,TRBV4-1,-,CASSGTAGRADTQYF
few,TRBJ2-7,TRBV7-7,TRBD1,CASSPGQGYEQYF
few,TRBJ1-2,TRBV6-5,-,CASSYVGASGYTF